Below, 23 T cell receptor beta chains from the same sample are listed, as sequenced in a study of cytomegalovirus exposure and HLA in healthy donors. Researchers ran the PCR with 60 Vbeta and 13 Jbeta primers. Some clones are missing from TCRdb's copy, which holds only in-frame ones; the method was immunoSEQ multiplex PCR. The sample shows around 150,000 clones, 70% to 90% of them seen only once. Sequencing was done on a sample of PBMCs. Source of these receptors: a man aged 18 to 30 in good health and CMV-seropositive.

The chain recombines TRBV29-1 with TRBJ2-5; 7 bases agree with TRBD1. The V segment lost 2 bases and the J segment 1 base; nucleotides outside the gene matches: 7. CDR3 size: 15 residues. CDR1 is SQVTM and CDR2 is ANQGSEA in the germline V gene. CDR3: CSVETRTGVQETQYF. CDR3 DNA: TGCAGCGTTGAAACGCGGACAGGTGTCCAAGAGACCCAGTACTTC.

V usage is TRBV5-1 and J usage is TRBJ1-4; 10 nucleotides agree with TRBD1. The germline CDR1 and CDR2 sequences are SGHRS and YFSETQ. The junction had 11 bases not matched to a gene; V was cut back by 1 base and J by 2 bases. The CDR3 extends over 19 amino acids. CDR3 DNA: TGCGCCAGCAGCTTGACCCCGGGACAGGGACAGGGGACTAATGAAAAACTGTTTTTT. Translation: CASSLTPGQGQGTNEKLFF.

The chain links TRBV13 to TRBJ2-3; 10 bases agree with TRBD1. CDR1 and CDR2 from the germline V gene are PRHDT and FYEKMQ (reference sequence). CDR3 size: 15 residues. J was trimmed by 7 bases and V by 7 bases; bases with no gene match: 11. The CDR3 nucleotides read TGTGCCAGCACTTCCCGGACAGGGGGTTCATATACGCAGTATTTT. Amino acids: CASTSRTGGSYTQYF.

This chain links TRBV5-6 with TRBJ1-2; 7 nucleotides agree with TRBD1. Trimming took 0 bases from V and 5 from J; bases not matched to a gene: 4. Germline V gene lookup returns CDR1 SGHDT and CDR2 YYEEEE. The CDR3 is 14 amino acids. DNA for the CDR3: TGTGCCAGCAGCTTGGAAGGGGGCGGTTATGGCTACACCTTC. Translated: CASSLEGGGYGYTF.

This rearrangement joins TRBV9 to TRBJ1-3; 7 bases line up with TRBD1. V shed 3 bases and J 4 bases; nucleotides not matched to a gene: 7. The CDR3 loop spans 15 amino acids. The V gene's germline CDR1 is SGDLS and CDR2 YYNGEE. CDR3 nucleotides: TGTGCCAGCAGCGATACAGGGGCGTCGGGAAACACCATATATTTT. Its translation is CASSDTGASGNTIYF. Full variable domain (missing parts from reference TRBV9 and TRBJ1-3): DSGVTQTPKHLITATGQRVTLRCSPRSGDLSVYWYQQSLDQGLQFLIQYYNGEERAKGNILERFSAQQFPDLHSELNLSSLELGDSALYFCASSDTGASGNTIYFGEGSWLTVV.

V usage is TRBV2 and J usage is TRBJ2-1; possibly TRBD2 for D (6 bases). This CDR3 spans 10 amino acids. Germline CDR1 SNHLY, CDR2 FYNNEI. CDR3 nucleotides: TGTGCTCCCGGGGGATCTGAGCAGTTCTTC. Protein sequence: CAPGGSEQFF.

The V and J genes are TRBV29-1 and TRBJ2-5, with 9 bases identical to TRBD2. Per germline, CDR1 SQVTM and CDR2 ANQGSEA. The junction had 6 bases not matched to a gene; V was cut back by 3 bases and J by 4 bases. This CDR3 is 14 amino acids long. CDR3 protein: CSVESGGLRETQYF. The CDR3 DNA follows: TGCAGCGTTGAGAGCGGGGGGTTAAGAGAGACCCAGTACTTC.

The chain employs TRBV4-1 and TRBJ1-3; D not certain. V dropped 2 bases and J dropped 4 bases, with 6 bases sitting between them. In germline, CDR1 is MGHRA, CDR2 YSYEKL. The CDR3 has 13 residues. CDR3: CASSQLVGNTIYF. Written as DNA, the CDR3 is TGCGCCAGCAGCCAACTCGTGGGAAACACCATATATTTT.

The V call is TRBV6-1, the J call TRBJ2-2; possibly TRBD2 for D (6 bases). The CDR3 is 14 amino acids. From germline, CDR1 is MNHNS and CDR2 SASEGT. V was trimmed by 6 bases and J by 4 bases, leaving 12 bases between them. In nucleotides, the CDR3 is TGTGCCAGCAGCCCCCTAGCGCGCACCGGGGAGCTGTTTTTT. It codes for CASSPLARTGELFF.

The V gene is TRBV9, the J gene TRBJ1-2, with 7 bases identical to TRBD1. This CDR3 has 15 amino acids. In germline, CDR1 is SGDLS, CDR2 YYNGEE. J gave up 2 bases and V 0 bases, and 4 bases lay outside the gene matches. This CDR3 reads CASSVDGQANYGYTF. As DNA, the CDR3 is TGTGCCAGCAGCGTAGATGGACAGGCCAACTATGGCTACACCTTC.

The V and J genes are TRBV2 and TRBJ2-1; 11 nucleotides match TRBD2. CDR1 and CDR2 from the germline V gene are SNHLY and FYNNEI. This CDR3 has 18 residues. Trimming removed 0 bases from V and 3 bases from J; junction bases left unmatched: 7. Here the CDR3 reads CASSEAVLAGGLYNEQFF. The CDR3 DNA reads TGTGCCAGCAGTGAAGCGGTCCTAGCGGGGGGTCTCTACAATGAGCAGTTCTTC.

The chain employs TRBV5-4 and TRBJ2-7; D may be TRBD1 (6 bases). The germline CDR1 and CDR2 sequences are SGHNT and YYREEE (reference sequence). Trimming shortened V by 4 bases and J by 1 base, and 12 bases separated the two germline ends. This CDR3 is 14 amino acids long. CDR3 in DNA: TGTGCCAGCAGCCGGGCAGGGGCTTCCTACGAGCAGTACTTC. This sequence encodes CASSRAGASYEQYF.

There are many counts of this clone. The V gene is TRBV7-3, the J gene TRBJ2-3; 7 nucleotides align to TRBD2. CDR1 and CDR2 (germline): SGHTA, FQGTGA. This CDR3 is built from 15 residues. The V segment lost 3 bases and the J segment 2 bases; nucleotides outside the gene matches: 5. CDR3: CASSLSGGITDTQYF. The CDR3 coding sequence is TGTGCCAGCAGCTTGTCCGGGGGGATCACAGATACGCAGTATTTT.

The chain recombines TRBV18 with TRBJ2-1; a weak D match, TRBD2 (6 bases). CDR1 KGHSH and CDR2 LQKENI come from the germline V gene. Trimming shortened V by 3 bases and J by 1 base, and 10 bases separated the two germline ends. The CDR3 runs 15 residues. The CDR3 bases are TGTGCCAGCTCACCCCCCCGGGGGTCCTACAATGAGCAGTTCTTC. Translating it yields CASSPPRGSYNEQFF. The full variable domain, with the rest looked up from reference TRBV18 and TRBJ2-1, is NAGVMQNPRHLVRRRGQEARLRCSPMKGHSHVYWYRQLPEEGLKFMVYLQKENIIDESGMPKERFSAEFPKEGPSILRIQQVVRGDSAAYFCASSPPRGSYNEQFFGPGTRLTVL.

In DNA form, the CDR3 reads TGTGCCAGCAGCTACCCGCAGGAGGGAAGAGAAAAACTGTTTTTT. Translation: CASSYPQEGREKLFF. The rearrangement uses TRBV7-9 and TRBJ1-4; D not resolved. CDR1 and CDR2 (germline): SEHNR, FQNEAQ (reference sequence). V was pared by 4 bases and J by 8 bases, with 17 bases between. The CDR3 is made up of 15 amino acids.

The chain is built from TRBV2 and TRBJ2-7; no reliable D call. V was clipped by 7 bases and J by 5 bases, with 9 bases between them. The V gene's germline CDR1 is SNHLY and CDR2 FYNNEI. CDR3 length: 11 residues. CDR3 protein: CASTVRDEQYF. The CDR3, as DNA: TGTGCCAGCACTGTACGAGACGAGCAGTACTTC.

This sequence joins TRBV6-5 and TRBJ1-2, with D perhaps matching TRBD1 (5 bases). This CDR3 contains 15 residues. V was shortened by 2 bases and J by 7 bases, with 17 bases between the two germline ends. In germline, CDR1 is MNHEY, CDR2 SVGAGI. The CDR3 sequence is CASSYRGGFSGGYTF. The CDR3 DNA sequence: TGTGCCAGCAGTTACAGGGGAGGATTTTCGGGTGGCTACACCTTC.

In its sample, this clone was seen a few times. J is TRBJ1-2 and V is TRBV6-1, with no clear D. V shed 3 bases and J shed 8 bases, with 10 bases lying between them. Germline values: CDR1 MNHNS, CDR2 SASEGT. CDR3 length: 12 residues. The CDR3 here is CASSEGHWGYTF. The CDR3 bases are TGTGCCAGCAGTGAGGGCCACTGGGGCTACACCTTC.

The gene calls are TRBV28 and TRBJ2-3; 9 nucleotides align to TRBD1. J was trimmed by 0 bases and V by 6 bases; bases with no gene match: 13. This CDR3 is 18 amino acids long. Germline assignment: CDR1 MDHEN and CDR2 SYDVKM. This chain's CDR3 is CASRHGTGRKSSTDTQYF. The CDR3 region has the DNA TGTGCCAGCAGACACGGGACAGGGAGGAAATCTAGCACAGATACGCAGTATTTT.

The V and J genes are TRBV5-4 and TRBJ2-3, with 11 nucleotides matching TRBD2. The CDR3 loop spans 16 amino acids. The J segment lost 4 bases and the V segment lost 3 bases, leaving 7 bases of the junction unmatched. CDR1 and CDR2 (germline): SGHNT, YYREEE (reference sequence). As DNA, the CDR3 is TGTGCCAGCAGCTCACGTGCTAGCGGGGGGCCAGATACGCAGTATTTT. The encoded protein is CASSSRASGGPDTQYF.

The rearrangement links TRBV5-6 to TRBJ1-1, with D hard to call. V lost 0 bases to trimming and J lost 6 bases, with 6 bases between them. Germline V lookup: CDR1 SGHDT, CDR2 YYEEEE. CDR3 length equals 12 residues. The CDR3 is CASSLVSAEAFF. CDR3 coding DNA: TGTGCCAGCAGCTTGGTATCCGCTGAAGCTTTCTTT.

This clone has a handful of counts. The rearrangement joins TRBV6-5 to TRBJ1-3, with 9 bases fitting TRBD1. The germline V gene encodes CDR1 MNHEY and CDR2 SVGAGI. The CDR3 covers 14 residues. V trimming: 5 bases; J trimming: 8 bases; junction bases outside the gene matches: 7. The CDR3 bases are TGTGCCAGCAGTACCAGACAGGGGGGATACACCATATATTTT. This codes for CASSTRQGGYTIYF.

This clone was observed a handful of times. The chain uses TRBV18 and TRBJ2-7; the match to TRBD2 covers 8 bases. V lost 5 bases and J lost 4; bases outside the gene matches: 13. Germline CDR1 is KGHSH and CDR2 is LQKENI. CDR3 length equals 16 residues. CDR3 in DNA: TGTGCCAGCTCAGCGTTACTGGGGACTAGTTTATACGAGCAGTACTTC. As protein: CASSALLGTSLYEQYF.